The TCR beta chain under discussion was sequenced for a study of T-cell reconstitution after alpha-beta-depleted transplantation in children. Points from the study as a whole: Newly produced T cells mostly provided counts and TCRbeta diversity after one year, as hyperexpanded clones declined. Several hundred expanded graft clones reportedly gave rise to the alpha-beta T cells present about two months after transplant. Recipient T cells and thymic progenitors that survived gave rise to the high TCRbeta diversity observed at day 60 in some patients.

At least ten counts were recorded for this clonotype. Its target is unknown. During its preparation, the TCRbeta library received unique molecular identifiers. MiXCR, applied by TCRdb to the PCR reads, yields one record per CDR3 protein. The profile shows about 300,000 distinct CDR3 sequences, roughly 7.8% of them singletons. Trimming stripped 0 bases from V and 7 bases from J, with 11 bases between. CDR1 SGDLS and CDR2 YYNGEE come from the germline V gene. This CDR3 has 14 residues. This sequence was found in a female patient under 10 years old who had a stem cell transplant for Fanconi anemia, so the T cells may come from the graft donor. The chain employs TRBV9 and TRBJ2-1; a possible D gene is TRBD1 (5 bases). The material was peripheral blood, obtained 360 days after TCRalphabeta/CD19-depleted stem cell transplant. The CDR3 DNA reads TGTGCCAGCAGCGTAGGGGCAGGGTCAAATGAGCAGTTCTTC. Encoded protein: CASSVGAGSNEQFF. Full variable domain (outside the CDR3, taken from reference TRBV9 and TRBJ2-1): DSGVTQTPKHLITATGQRVTLRCSPRSGDLSVYWYQQSLDQGLQFLIQYYNGEERAKGNILERFSAQQFPDLHSELNLSSLELGDSALYFCASSVGAGSNEQFFGPGTRLTVL.